One and the same sample provided the 16 T cell receptor beta chains below, sequenced in a study of blood T cell repertoires in COVID-19. Only in-frame clones appear in the TCRdb table, and some are missing; sequencing was by immunoSEQ multiplex PCR. Seen here are approximately 150,000 clones, approximately 89% observed once, and the top ten hold about 1.5%. Material: peripheral blood. These receptor sequences come from a human donor in a cohort sampled during active COVID-19.

The chain combines TRBV7-6 with TRBJ2-3; D possibly corresponds to TRBD1 (7 bases). Germline values: CDR1 SGHVS, CDR2 FNYEAQ. This CDR3 region has 16 residues. Trimming cost V 1 base and J 2 bases, with 13 bases left between them. For the CDR3, the DNA is TGTGCCAGCAGCTTAGTTCAGGGGGGAGACACAGATACGCAGTATTTT. Amino acids: CASSLVQGGDTDTQYF.

This rearrangement joins TRBV7-8 to TRBJ1-2; D is ambiguous. Between the trimmed V and J ends, which lost 4 bases and 8 bases, there was a span of 17 bases. The CDR3 sequence is 14 residues long. The germline V gene encodes CDR1 SGHVS and CDR2 FQNEAQ. CDR3 region: CASSSVWSTSGYTF. For the CDR3, the DNA is TGTGCCAGCAGCTCCGTCTGGAGTACGAGCGGCTACACCTTC.

This chain uses TRBV9 with TRBJ1-2; 7 bases are shared with TRBD1. The CDR3 loop spans 13 amino acids. With V trimmed by 0 bases and J by 7 bases, 3 bases remained unmatched. Germline V CDR1 and CDR2: SGDLS, YYNGEE. CDR3 residues: CASSVGQGVGYTF. CDR3 DNA: TGTGCCAGCAGCGTAGGGCAGGGGGTTGGCTACACCTTC.

This clone was detected only a few times. The CDR3 protein is CASHPSQAGQPQHF. CDR3 in DNA: TGTGCCAGCCACCCTTCGCAGGCGGGACAGCCCCAGCATTTT. The V call is TRBV6-5, the J call TRBJ1-5, with unresolved D. The V gene's germline CDR1 is MNHEY and CDR2 SVGAGI. The V end lost 8 bases, the J end lost 7 bases, and 18 bases lay between the germline ends. The CDR3 runs 14 residues.

The CDR3 coding sequence is TGTGCCAGTAGTATAATGGGGGGCTACGAGCAGTACTTC. Protein: CASSIMGGYEQYF. This chain uses TRBV19 with TRBJ2-7, with D possibly matching TRBD2 (6 bases). Germline CDR1 is LNHDA and CDR2 is SQIVND (reference sequence). V was cut by 2 bases and J by 3 bases, with 8 bases left in between. This CDR3 comprises 13 residues.

V usage is TRBV4-2 and J usage is TRBJ2-5; D possibly corresponds to TRBD1 (5 bases). CDR3 size: 14 residues. CDR1 and CDR2 from the germline V gene are LGHNA and YNFKEQ. The ends were cut back, 0 bases at V and 5 bases at J, with 10 bases in the middle. The CDR3 here is CASSQEQGTETQYF. In DNA, the CDR3 is TGTGCCAGCAGCCAAGAGCAGGGAACGGAGACCCAGTACTTC.

The V gene is TRBV10-3, the J gene TRBJ2-7, with D perhaps TRBD1 (6 bases). The V gene lost 4 bases and the J gene lost 1 base, with 11 bases spanning the gap. The germline gives CDR1 ENHRY, CDR2 SYGVKD. This CDR3 has 14 amino acids. CDR3 protein: CAISGGQQSYEQYF. The CDR3 DNA is TGTGCCATCAGTGGGGGACAACAATCCTACGAGCAGTACTTC.

CDR3 DNA: TGTGCCAGCAGATTGGACAGGGTGAACGAGCAGTACTTC. It specifies CASRLDRVNEQYF. This sequence joins TRBV6-6 and TRBJ2-7, with 8 bases that match TRBD1. The CDR3 is 13 residues long. CDR1 is MNHNY and CDR2 is SVGAGI in the germline V gene (reference sequence). V shed 6 bases, J shed 5 bases, and the junction held 6 bases outside the gene matches.

This chain links TRBV2 with TRBJ1-1, with D hard to call. CDR3 length: 13 amino acids. Germline lookup yields CDR1 SNHLY and CDR2 FYNNEI. Trimming took 8 bases from V and 1 from J, leaving 11 bases between them. CDR3 bases: TGTGCCAGCCCAGGTGAGGGGAACACTGAAGCTTTCTTT. This encodes CASPGEGNTEAFF.

The chain links TRBV10-3 to TRBJ2-3; tentatively, D is TRBD2 (5 bases). The CDR3 has 13 amino acids. Trimming stripped 3 bases from V and 4 bases from J, with 8 bases between. Germline values: CDR1 ENHRY, CDR2 SYGVKD. CDR3 in amino acids: CAISELGPDTQYF. DNA of the CDR3: TGTGCCATCAGTGAACTAGGGCCAGATACGCAGTATTTT.

The chain joins TRBV19 to TRBJ2-1; TRBD2 matches 9 bases. The CDR3 runs to 14 residues. CDR1 LNHDA and CDR2 SQIVND come from the germline V gene (reference sequence). The V segment lost 3 bases and the J segment 9 bases; nucleotides outside the gene matches: 6. The CDR3 region has the DNA TGTGCCAGTAGTATTTCTAGCGGGGCGGGTGAGCAGTTCTTC. Amino acid sequence: CASSISSGAGEQFF.

The CDR3 here is CASSQPGTGASETQYF. The DNA for the CDR3 is TGTGCCAGCAGCCAGCCCGGGACAGGGGCGTCGGAGACCCAGTACTTC. The chain couples TRBV3-1 (or the pseudogene TRBV3-2) to TRBJ2-5; 10 nucleotides line up with TRBD1. V dropped 3 bases and J dropped 5; count of bases not matched to a gene: 9. CDR1 and CDR2 (germline): LGHDT, YNNKEL (reference sequence). This CDR3 has 16 residues.

The chain employs TRBV29-1 and TRBJ2-5, with 9 bases aligning to TRBD1. Trimming took 6 bases from V and 5 from J; bases not matched to a gene: 10. The germline V gene has CDR1 SQVTM and CDR2 ANQGSEA. The CDR3 runs 14 residues. CDR3 region: CSVDHSGTGETQYF. In DNA, the CDR3 is TGCAGCGTAGACCACTCCGGGACAGGGGAGACCCAGTACTTC.

The chain joins TRBV5-6 to TRBJ2-3, with 12 bases aligning to TRBD2. The CDR3 loop spans 17 amino acids. With V trimmed by 3 bases and J by 2 bases, 7 bases remained unmatched. CDR1 is SGHDT and CDR2 is YYEEEE in the germline V gene. The CDR3 nucleotides are TGTGCCAGCAGCTCTGGACTAGCGGGGACCCTCACAGATACGCAGTATTTT. Translated: CASSSGLAGTLTDTQYF.

The chain recombines TRBV10-3 with TRBJ2-3, with 8 bases that match TRBD1. With V trimmed by 8 bases and J by 2 bases, 6 bases remained unmatched. Germline values: CDR1 ENHRY, CDR2 SYGVKD. This CDR3 spans 14 amino acids. CDR3 sequence: CAIGQGGPTDTQYF. DNA of the CDR3: TGTGCCATCGGACAGGGAGGCCCCACAGATACGCAGTATTTT.

This rearrangement joins TRBV6-5 to TRBJ1-2; TRBD1 agrees at 9 bases. The germline V gene encodes CDR1 MNHEY and CDR2 SVGAGI. This CDR3 has 13 residues. The V gene end was trimmed by 6 bases and the J gene end by 4 bases; junction bases not matched to a gene: 3. CDR3 amino acids: CASRSTGGYGYTF. CDR3 DNA: TGTGCCAGCAGATCGACAGGGGGCTATGGCTACACCTTC.